The table lists the clone carrying this TCR beta chain with many counts. This entry is derived from a study of response to subunit inactivated influenza vaccine. TCRdb called the RT-PCR reads again in MiXCR, with one record for every CDR3 protein. The sample has some 850,000 distinct CDR3 sequences; about a fifth are singletons. V shed 3 bases and J 5 bases; nucleotides not matched to a gene: 11. The CDR3 has 15 amino acids. From germline, CDR1 is DFQATT and CDR2 SNEGSKA (reference sequence). The sequence was collected from a man aged 45-60 years who received an inactivated influenza vaccine. V usage is TRBV20-1 and J usage is TRBJ2-5, with 8 positions matching TRBD2. The sample in question was PBMCs from blood, obtained less than 6 days after vaccination. The CDR3 region has the DNA TGCAGTGCTAGTAGATTAGCGGGGTTAAGGGAGACCCAGTACTTC. Amino acids: CSASRLAGLRETQYF.